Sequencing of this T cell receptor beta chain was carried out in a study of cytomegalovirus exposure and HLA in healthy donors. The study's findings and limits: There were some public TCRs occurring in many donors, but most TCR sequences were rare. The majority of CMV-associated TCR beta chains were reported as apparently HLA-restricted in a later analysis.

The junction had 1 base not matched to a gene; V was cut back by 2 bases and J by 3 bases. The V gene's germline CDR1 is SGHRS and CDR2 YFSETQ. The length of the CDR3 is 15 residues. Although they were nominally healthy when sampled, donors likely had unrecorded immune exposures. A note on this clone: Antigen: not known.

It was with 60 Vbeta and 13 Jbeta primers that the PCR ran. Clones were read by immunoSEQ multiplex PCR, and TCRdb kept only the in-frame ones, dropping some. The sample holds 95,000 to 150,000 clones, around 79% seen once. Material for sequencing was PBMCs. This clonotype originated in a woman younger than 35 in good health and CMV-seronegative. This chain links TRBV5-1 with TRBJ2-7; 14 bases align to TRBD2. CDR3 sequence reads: CASSFGLAGGYEQYF. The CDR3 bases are TGCGCCAGCAGCTTCGGACTAGCGGGAGGCTACGAGCAGTACTTC.